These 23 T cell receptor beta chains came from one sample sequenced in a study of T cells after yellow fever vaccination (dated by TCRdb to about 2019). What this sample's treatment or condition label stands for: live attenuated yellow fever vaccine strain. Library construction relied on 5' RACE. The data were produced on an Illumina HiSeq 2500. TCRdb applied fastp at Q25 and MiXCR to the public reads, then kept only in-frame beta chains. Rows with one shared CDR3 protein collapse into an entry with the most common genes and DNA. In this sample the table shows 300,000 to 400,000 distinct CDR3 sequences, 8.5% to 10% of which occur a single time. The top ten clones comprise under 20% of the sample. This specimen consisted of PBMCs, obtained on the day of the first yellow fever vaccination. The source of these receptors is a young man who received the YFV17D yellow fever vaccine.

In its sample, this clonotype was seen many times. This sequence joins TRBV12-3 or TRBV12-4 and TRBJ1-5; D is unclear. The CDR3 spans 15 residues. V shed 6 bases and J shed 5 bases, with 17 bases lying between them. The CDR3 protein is CASSSERLGYQPQHF. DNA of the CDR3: TGTGCCAGCAGCTCGGAACGCCTTGGGTATCAGCCCCAGCATTTT.

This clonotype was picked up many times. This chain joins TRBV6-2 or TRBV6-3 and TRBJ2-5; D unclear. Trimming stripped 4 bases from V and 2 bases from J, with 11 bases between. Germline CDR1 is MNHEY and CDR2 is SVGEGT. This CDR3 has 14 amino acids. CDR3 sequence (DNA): TGTGCCAGCAGTTCGCGTCGGCTTCAAGAGACCCAGTACTTC. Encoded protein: CASSSRRLQETQYF.

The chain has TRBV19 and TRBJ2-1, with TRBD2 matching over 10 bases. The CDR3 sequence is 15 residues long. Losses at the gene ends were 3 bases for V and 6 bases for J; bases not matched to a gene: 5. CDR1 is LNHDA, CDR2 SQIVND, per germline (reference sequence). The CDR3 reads CASSMGASGSNEQFF. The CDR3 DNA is TGTGCCAGTAGTATGGGAGCTAGCGGGAGCAATGAGCAGTTCTTC.

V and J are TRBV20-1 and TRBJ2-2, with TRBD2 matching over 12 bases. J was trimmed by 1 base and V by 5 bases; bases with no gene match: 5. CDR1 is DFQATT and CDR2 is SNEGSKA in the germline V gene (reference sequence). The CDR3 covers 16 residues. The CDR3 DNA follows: TGCAGTGCTCCGCGACTAGCGGGGGTGAACACCGGGGAGCTGTTTTTT. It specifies CSAPRLAGVNTGELFF.

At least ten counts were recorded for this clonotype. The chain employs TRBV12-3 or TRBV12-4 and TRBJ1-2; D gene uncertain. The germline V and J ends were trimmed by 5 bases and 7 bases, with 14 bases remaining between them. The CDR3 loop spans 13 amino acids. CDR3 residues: CASSPAATTGYTF. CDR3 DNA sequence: TGTGCCAGCAGTCCAGCGGCCACGACTGGCTACACCTTC.

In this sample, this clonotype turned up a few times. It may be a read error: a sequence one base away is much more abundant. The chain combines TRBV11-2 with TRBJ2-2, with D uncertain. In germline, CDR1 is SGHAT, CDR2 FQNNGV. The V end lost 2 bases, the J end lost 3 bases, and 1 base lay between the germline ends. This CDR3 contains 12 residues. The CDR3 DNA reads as TGTGCCAGCAGCTTACACACCGGGGAGCTGTTTTTT. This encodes CASSLHTGELFF.

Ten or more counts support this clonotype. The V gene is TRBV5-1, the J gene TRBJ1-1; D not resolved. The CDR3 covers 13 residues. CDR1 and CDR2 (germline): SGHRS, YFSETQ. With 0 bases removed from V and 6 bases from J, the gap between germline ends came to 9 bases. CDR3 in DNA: TGCGCCAGCAGCTTGGACCCTAAGGCTGAAGCTTTCTTT. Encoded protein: CASSLDPKAEAFF.

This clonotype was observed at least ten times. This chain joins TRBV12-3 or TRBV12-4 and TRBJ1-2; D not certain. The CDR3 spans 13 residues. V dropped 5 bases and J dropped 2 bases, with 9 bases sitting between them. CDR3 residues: CASSESRNYGYTF. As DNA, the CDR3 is TGTGCCAGCAGTGAGTCCAGAAACTATGGCTACACCTTC.

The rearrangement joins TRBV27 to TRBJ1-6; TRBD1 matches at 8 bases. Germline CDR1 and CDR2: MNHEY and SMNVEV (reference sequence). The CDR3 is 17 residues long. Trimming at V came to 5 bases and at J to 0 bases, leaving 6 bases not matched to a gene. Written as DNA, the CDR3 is TGTGCCAGCAGTACCAGGACAGGGAGCTCCTATAATTCACCCCTCCACTTT. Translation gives CASSTRTGSSYNSPLHF.

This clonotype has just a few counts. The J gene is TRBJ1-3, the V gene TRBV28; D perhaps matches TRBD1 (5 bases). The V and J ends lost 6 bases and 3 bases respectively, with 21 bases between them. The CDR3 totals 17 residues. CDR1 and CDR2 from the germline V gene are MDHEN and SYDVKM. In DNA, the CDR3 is TGTGCCAGCAGACACCGCACTATGGGGGTGTATGGAAACACCATATATTTT. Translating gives CASRHRTMGVYGNTIYF.

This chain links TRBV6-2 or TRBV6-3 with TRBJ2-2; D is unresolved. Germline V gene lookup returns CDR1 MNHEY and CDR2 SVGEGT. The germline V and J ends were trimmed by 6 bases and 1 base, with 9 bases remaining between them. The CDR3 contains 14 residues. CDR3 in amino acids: CASRGNKNTGELFF. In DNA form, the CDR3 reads TGTGCCAGCAGGGGGAACAAGAACACCGGGGAGCTGTTTTTT.

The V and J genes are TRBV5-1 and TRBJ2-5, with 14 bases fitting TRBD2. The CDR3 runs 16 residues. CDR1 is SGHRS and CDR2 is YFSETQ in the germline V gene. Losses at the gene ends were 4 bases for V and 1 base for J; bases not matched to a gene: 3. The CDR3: CASSAGLAGAQETQYF. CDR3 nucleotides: TGCGCCAGCAGCGCGGGACTAGCGGGAGCCCAAGAGACCCAGTACTTC.

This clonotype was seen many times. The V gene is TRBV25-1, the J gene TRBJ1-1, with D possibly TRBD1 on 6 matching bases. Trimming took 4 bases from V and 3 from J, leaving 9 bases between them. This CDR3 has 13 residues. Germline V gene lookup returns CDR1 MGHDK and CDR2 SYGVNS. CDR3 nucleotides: TGTGCCAGCAGTGCGGGACATTACACTGAAGCTTTCTTT. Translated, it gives CASSAGHYTEAFF. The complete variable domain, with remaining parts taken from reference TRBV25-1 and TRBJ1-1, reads EADIYQTPRYLVIGTGKKITLECSQTMGHDKMYWYQQDPGMELHLIHYSYGVNSTEKGDLSSESTVSRIRTEHFPLTLESARPSHTSQYLCASSAGHYTEAFFGQGTRLTVV.

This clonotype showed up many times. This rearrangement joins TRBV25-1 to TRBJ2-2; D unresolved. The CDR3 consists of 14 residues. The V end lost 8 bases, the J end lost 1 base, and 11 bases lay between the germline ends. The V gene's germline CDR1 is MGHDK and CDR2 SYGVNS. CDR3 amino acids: CASSPRRNTGELFF. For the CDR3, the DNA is TGTGCCAGCTCCCCGAGGAGGAACACCGGGGAGCTGTTTTTT.

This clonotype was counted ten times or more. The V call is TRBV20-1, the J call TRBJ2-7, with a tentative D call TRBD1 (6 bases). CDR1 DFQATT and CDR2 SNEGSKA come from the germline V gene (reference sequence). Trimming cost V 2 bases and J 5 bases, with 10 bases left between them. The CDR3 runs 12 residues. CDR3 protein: CSARSGVDEQYF. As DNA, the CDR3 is TGCAGTGCTAGATCAGGGGTGGACGAGCAGTACTTC.

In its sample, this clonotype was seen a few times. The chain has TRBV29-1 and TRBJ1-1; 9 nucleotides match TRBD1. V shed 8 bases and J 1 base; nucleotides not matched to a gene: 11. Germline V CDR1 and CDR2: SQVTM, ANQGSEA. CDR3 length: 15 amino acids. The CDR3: CSMTGGGGWNTEAFF. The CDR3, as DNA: TGCAGCATGACAGGGGGAGGGGGTTGGAACACTGAAGCTTTCTTT.

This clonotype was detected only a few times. CDR3 region: CASGDRANTEAFF. For the CDR3, the DNA is TGTGCCAGCGGTGACAGGGCGAACACTGAAGCTTTCTTT. The chain is built from TRBV12-3 or TRBV12-4 and TRBJ1-1; 7 bases match TRBD1. The CDR3 runs to 13 residues. V was clipped by 8 bases and J by 1 base; unmatched bases: 4.

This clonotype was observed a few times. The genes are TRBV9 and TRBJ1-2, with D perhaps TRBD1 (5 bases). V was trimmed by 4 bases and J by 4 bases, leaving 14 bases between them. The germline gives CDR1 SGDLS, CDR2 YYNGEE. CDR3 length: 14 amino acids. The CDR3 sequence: CASSSRDGLYGYTF. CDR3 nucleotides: TGTGCCAGCAGCTCTAGGGACGGTCTCTATGGCTACACCTTC. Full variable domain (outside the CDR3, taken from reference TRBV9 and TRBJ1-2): DSGVTQTPKHLITATGQRVTLRCSPRSGDLSVYWYQQSLDQGLQFLIQYYNGEERAKGNILERFSAQQFPDLHSELNLSSLELGDSALYFCASSSRDGLYGYTFGSGTRLTVV.

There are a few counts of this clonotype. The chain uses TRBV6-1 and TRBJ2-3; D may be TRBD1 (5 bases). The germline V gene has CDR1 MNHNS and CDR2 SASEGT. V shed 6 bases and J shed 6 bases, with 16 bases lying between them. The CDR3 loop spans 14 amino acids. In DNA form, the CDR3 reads TGTGCCAGCAGGGACATTACAGGCCCCGATACGCAGTATTTT. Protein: CASRDITGPDTQYF.

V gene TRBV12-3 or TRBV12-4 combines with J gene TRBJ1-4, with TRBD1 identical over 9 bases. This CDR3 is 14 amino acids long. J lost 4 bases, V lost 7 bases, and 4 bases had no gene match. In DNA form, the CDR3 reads TGTGCCAGCACCCGGGGACAGGGTAATGAAAAACTGTTTTTT. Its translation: CASTRGQGNEKLFF.

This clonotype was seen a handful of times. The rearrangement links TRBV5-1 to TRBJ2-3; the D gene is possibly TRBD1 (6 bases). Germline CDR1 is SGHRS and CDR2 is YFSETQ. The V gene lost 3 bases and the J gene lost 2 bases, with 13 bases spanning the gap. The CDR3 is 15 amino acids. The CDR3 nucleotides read TGCGCCAGCAGCTCCCAGGGGCGGGTCACAGATACGCAGTATTTT. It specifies CASSSQGRVTDTQYF.

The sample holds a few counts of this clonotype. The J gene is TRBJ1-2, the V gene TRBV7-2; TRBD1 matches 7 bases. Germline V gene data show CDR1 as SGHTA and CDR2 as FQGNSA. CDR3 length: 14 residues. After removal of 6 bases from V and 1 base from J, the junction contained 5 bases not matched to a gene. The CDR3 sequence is CASSYPGGNYGYTF. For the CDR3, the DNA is TGTGCCAGCAGTTACCCAGGGGGTAACTATGGCTACACCTTC.

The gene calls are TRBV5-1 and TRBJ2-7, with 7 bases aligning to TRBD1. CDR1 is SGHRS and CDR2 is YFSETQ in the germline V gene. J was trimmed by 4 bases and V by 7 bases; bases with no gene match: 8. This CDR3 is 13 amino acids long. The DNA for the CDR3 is TGCGCCAGCGGGAATTCAGGGGGATACGAGCAGTACTTC. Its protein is CASGNSGGYEQYF.